Listed here is a single T cell receptor (beta chain). This sample was taken from a study of technical replicates of blood from a handful of donors. Data came from immunoSEQ multiplex PCR; TCRdb stores just in-frame clones and leaves some out. The table shows 65,000 to 85,000 clones, with 90% to 98% occurring only once. With V trimmed by 3 bases and J by 2 bases, 5 bases remained unmatched. The germline V gene has CDR1 SGHVS and CDR2 FNYEAQ. The CDR3 is 16 residues long. The sample taken for sequencing was T cells isolated from PBMCs. V gene TRBV7-6 combines with J gene TRBJ2-1; 9 nucleotides agree with TRBD2. The TCR sequence derives from a human donor in good health. Here the CDR3 DNA reads TGTGCCAGCAGCTTGAATAGCGGGAGCCCCTACAATGAGCAGTTCTTC. It translates to CASSLNSGSPYNEQFF.